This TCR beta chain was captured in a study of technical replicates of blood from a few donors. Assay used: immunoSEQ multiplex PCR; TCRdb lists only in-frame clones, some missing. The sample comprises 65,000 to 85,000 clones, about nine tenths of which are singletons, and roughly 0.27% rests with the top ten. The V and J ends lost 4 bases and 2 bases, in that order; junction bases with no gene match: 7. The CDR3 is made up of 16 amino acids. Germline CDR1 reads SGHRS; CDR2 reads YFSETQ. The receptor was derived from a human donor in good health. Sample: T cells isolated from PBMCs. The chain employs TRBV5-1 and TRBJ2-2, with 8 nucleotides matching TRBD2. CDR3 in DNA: TGCGCCAGCAGCATACGAACTAGCGGCAACACCGGGGAGCTGTTTTTT. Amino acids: CASSIRTSGNTGELFF.